In this sample, the clone carrying this T cell receptor (beta chain) turned up many times. The sample comes from a study of spatial heterogeneity in lung cancer. The time point denotes: blood at routine non-recurrence follow-up after resection. In each case, whole RNA from tumor, nontumor lung or frozen PBMC was sequenced unsorted. The CDR3 is made up of 17 amino acids. The germline V gene encodes CDR1 LGHDT and CDR2 YNNKEL (reference sequence). V trimming: 8 bases; J trimming: 6 bases; junction bases outside the gene matches: 14. TCRdb itself ran the 5' RACE reads through MiXCR, one entry per CDR3 protein. The table records 25,000 to 35,000 distinct CDR3 sequences, around 9.3% of them present only once.

The input for sequencing was PBMCs, taken at follow-up. The TCR originated in a female donor with early-stage non-small cell lung cancer. This chain joins TRBV3-1 and TRBJ2-1; the match to TRBD2 covers 12 bases. CDR3 sequence: CASAPRLGLAGFNEQFF. CDR3 DNA: TGTGCCAGCGCCCCAAGATTAGGACTAGCGGGGTTCAATGAGCAGTTCTTC.